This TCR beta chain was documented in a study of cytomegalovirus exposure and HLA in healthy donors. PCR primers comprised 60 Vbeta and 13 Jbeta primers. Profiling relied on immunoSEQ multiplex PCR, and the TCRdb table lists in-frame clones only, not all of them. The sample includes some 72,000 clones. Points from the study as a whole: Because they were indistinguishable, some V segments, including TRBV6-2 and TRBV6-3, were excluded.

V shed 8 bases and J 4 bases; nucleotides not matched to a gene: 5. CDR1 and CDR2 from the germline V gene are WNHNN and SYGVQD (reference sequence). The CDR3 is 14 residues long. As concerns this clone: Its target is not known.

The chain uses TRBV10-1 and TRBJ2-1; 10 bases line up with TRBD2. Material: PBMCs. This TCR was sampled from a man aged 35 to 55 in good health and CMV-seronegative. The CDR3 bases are TGCGCCAGCGCTAGCGGGGGTTTGTACAATGAGCAGTTCTTC. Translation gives CASASGGLYNEQFF.